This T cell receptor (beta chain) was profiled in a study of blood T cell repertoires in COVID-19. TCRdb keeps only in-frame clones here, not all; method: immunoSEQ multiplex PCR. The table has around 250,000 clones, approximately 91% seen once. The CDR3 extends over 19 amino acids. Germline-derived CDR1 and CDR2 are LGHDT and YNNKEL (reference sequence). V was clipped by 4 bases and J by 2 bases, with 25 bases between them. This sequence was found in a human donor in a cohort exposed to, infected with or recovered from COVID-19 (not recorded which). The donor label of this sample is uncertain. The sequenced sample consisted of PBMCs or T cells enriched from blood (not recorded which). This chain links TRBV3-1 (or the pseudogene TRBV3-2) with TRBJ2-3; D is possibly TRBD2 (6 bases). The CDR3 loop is CASSPFPTGGKHNTDTQYF. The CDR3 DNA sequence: TGTGCCAGCAGCCCCTTTCCAACGGGCGGGAAACATAACACAGATACGCAGTATTTT.